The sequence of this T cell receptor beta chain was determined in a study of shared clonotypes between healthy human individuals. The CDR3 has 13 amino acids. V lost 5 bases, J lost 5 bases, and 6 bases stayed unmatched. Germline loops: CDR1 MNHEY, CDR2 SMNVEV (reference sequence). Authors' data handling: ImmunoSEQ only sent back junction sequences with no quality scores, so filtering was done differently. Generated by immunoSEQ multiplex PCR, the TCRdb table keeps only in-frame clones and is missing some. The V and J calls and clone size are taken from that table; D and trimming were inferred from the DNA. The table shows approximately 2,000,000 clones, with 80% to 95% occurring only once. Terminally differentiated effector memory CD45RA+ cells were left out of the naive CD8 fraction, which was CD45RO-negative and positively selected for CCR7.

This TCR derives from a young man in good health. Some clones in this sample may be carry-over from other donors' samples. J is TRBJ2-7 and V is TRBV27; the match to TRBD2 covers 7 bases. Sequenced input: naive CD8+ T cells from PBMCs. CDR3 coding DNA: TGTGCCAGCAGTATAGCGGGTAGTGACGAGCAGTACTTC. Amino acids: CASSIAGSDEQYF.